A single sample is the source of the 2 T cell receptor beta chains below, sequenced in a study of shared clonotypes between healthy human individuals. CD45RO-negative, CCR7-selected cells formed the naive CD8 fraction, which excluded terminally differentiated effector memory CD45RA+ cells. The data were produced by immunoSEQ multiplex PCR, yet TCRdb's version contains in-frame clones alone and is incomplete. This sample has roughly 590,000 clones, with roughly 95% found just once. The source material was naive CD8+ T cells sorted from blood. The origin of the receptors is a woman aged 25 to 39 in good health.

The V call is TRBV21-1, the J call TRBJ1-5; the table's D call TRBD1 went unverified against the DNA. TRBV21-1 is labeled a pseudogene. The CDR3 consists of 12 residues. This CDR3 reads CASSPDQGTQHF. CDR3 DNA: TGTGCCAGCAGCCCAGACCAGGGTACCCAGCATTTT.

The chain uses TRBV11-3 and TRBJ2-3, with D perhaps being TRBD1 or TRBD2 (5 bases each). This CDR3 is 16 amino acids long. Germline V gene sequence: CDR1 SGHNT, CDR2 YENEEA. V was shortened by 0 bases and J by 0 bases, with 10 bases between the two germline ends. For the CDR3, the DNA is TGTGCCAGCAGCTTAGATACGAGGGGCAGCACAGATACGCAGTATTTT. Protein product: CASSLDTRGSTDTQYF.